The clone carrying this T cell receptor beta chain was recorded at least ten times. Antigen: not known. The data stem from a study of regulatory T cells in long-lasting Graves disease. CDR1 is GTSNPN and CDR2 is SVGIG in the germline V gene (reference sequence). Deletions cut 2 bases from V and 4 bases from J, with 17 bases between. This CDR3 comprises 15 residues. The sample's time point: newly diagnosed GD, antithyroid drugs for less than 3 months. Extracted PBMC RNA gave rise to the TCR library. Regarding the study as a whole: Patients with persistent Graves' had lower TCR diversity than newly diagnosed patients. Persistent disease preferred TRBV28, TRBJ1-2 and TRBJ2-5; new disease, TRBV20-1 and TRBJ2-1. Comparison showed that persistent patients shared more public clonotypes (2,741) than new patients (about 970).

Library construction for TCR beta used iRepertoire HTBI primers and Arm-PCR of CDR3 regions. Study processing details: Detected in the samples were approximately 58 TRBV and 14 to 15 TRBJ segments. In TCRdb, the multiplex PCR reads were re-called with MiXCR into one record per CDR3 protein. For this entry, the V and J calls and clone size follow TCRdb and not the study's own pipeline. This table has some 250,000 distinct CDR3 sequences, approximately 20% appearing once. The chain uses TRBV30 and TRBJ2-5; tentatively, D is TRBD1 (5 bases). This TCR was recovered from a female donor with Graves disease. The sequenced sample was peripheral blood mononuclear cells (PBMCs), obtained at new diagnosis, from a patient treated with antithyroid drugs. The CDR3 nucleotides are TGTGCCTGGAGTCCCGGGTCTGGGGCCCTAGAGACCCAGTACTTC. Translated: CAWSPGSGALETQYF.